These 23 T cell receptor beta chains were sequenced from one sample in a study of blood T cell repertoires in COVID-19. Sequenced by immunoSEQ multiplex PCR; TCRdb stores in-frame clones only, minus some. The table records around 460,000 clones, around nine tenths of them present only once. The sequencing sample was made of peripheral blood. These receptors were taken from a man aged 18 to 35 with COVID-19, enrolled during active disease.

The CDR3 protein is CASSSPGLKSEQYF. The CDR3 coding sequence is TGTGCCAGCAGTTCACCGGGACTAAAGTCCGAGCAGTACTTC. The chain combines TRBV6-5 with TRBJ2-7, with 7 positions matching TRBD2. This CDR3 is 14 amino acids long. CDR1 is MNHEY, CDR2 SVGAGI, per germline. The J segment lost 6 bases and the V segment lost 4 bases, leaving 9 bases of the junction unmatched.

The CDR3 is CASSRGVRMDRYTF. The CDR3 coding sequence is TGTGCCAGCAGCCGGGGGGTCAGGATGGATCGCTACACCTTC. The chain is built from TRBV5-6 and TRBJ1-2; the D gene is possibly TRBD1 (5 bases). V shed 4 bases and J shed 9 bases, with 19 bases lying between them. The germline CDR1 and CDR2 sequences are SGHDT and YYEEEE. CDR3 length: 14 residues.

V and J are TRBV7-9 and TRBJ2-3; TRBD1 matches 9 bases. The CDR3 totals 15 residues. Trimming removed 8 bases from V and 5 bases from J; junction bases left unmatched: 11. The germline CDR1 and CDR2 sequences are SEHNR and FQNEAQ (reference sequence). DNA for the CDR3: TGTGCCAGCCCTGGGGGACAGGGAGTAAAAGATACGCAGTATTTT. Protein product: CASPGGQGVKDTQYF.

CDR3 DNA: TGCGCCAGCAGCTTGGTTGGTAGCGGGAGGGTAGAAGATACGCAGTATTTT. Protein sequence: CASSLVGSGRVEDTQYF. The chain recombines TRBV5-1 with TRBJ2-3; 11 nucleotides agree with TRBD2. There are 17 residues in the CDR3. Germline V gene sequence: CDR1 SGHRS, CDR2 YFSETQ. V lost 0 bases to trimming and J lost 5 bases; unmatched junction nucleotides: 8. The variable domain in full, with the rest retrieved from reference TRBV5-1 and TRBJ2-3, is KAGVTQTPRYLIKTRGQQVTLSCSPISGHRSVSWYQQTPGQGLQFLFEYFSETQRNKGNFPGRFSGRQFSNSRSEMNVSTLELGDSALYLCASSLVGSGRVEDTQYFGPGTRLTVL.

The rearrangement uses TRBV7-9 and TRBJ2-1, with D unresolved. Trimming removed 2 bases at V and 5 bases at J, with 7 bases between. CDR3 length: 13 residues. The germline V gene has CDR1 SEHNR and CDR2 FQNEAQ (reference sequence). This chain's CDR3 is CASSLRVDNEQFF. CDR3 DNA: TGTGCCAGCAGCTTACGCGTCGACAATGAGCAGTTCTTC.

The rearrangement uses TRBV23-1 and TRBJ2-1, with TRBD2 matching over 9 bases. TRBV23-1 is reported as an ORF; its role is uncertain. With V trimmed by 2 bases and J by 2 bases, 22 bases remained unmatched. The CDR3 loop spans 22 amino acids. The CDR3 loop is CASSQPRDLAGARPATYNEQFF. The CDR3 nucleotides read TGCGCCAGCAGTCAACCCAGAGATTTAGCGGGAGCGAGACCGGCTACCTACAATGAGCAGTTCTTC.

This chain uses TRBV19 with TRBJ2-1; 10 bases fit TRBD2. V shed 6 bases and J 5 bases; nucleotides not matched to a gene: 25. Per the germline V gene, CDR1 is LNHDA and CDR2 is SQIVND (reference sequence). CDR3 length: 21 amino acids. For the CDR3, the DNA is TGTGCCAGTAGCTTTTGGGCGGCTAGCGGGAGTGGTAGGGGAATCGACAATGAGCAGTTCTTC. Amino acid sequence: CASSFWAASGSGRGIDNEQFF.

The V gene is TRBV7-9, the J gene TRBJ1-1; no firm D call. The CDR3 runs 12 residues. From germline, CDR1 is SEHNR and CDR2 FQNEAQ (reference sequence). The V end was cut by 5 bases, the J end by 0 bases, with 4 bases between. CDR3 loop: CASSPMNTEAFF. CDR3 in DNA: TGTGCCAGCAGCCCCATGAACACTGAAGCTTTCTTT.

The V and J genes are TRBV9 and TRBJ2-2; 9 bases match TRBD2. Unmatched junction bases numbered 7, after V lost 6 bases and J lost 4 bases. Germline loops: CDR1 SGDLS, CDR2 YYNGEE. CDR3 length equals 15 residues. CDR3 sequence: CASKELAGSTGELFF. The CDR3 nucleotides are TGTGCCAGCAAGGAGCTAGCGGGGAGCACCGGGGAGCTGTTTTTT.

CDR3 region: CAWSVNWYEGQYF. CDR3 bases: TGTGCCTGGAGTGTAAACTGGTACGAGGGGCAGTACTTC. The chain recombines TRBV30 with TRBJ2-7; D is perhaps TRBD2 (5 bases). The CDR3 contains 13 residues. Germline CDR1 and CDR2: GTSNPN and SVGIG (reference sequence). Trimming shortened V by 0 bases and J by 9 bases, and 15 bases separated the two germline ends.

The chain recombines TRBV4-2 with TRBJ2-7, with TRBD1 as a possible D gene (5 bases). The germline CDR1 and CDR2 sequences are LGHNA and YNFKEQ. Trimming removed 1 base at V and 3 bases at J, with 13 bases between. The CDR3 spans 15 residues. The CDR3 nucleotides are TGTGCCAGCAGCCAAGCAGGACAAGAAGGCTACGAGCAGTACTTC. This gives the protein CASSQAGQEGYEQYF.

The rearrangement uses TRBV2 and TRBJ2-7, with 12 positions matching TRBD1. Germline trimming cut 8 bases from V and 7 bases from J; bases unmatched to any gene: 9. Germline V gene sequence: CDR1 SNHLY, CDR2 FYNNEI. The CDR3 has 14 residues. CDR3 bases: TGTGCCAGCCGCCGGGACAGGGGGCTTTGGGAGCAGTACTTC. It codes for CASRRDRGLWEQYF.

The chain uses TRBV19 and TRBJ2-5; the D is unclear. This CDR3 spans 10 amino acids. V lost 8 bases, J lost 4 bases, and 5 bases lay in between. The germline CDR1 and CDR2 sequences are LNHDA and SQIVND (reference sequence). The DNA of the CDR3 is TGTGCCAGTGGCCTAGAGACCCAGTACTTC. Amino acids: CASGLETQYF.

The chain joins TRBV11-2 to TRBJ2-7; 14 bases map to TRBD2. After removal of 5 bases from V and 6 bases from J, the junction contained 3 bases not matched to a gene. CDR1 is SGHAT and CDR2 is FQNNGV in the germline V gene. The length of the CDR3 is 14 residues. The CDR3 protein is CASSPGLAGGEQYF. The CDR3 nucleotides are TGTGCCAGCAGCCCCGGACTAGCGGGAGGCGAGCAGTACTTC. Supplemented by reference TRBV11-2 and TRBJ2-7, the full variable domain reads EAGVAQSPRYKIIEKRQSVAFWCNPISGHATLYWYQQILGQGPKLLIQFQNNGVVDDSQLPKDRFSAERLKGVDSTLKIQPAKLEDSAVYLCASSPGLAGGEQYFGPGTRLTVT.

The CDR3 region has the DNA TGTGCCAGTAGTATGGGCCAGTTCCACTATGGCTACACCTTC. Encoded protein: CASSMGQFHYGYTF. The rearrangement uses TRBV19 and TRBJ1-2; D remains unclear. The CDR3 runs to 14 residues. Trimming removed 3 bases from V and 3 bases from J, with 11 bases in between. Germline V CDR1 and CDR2: LNHDA, SQIVND (reference sequence).

The V gene is TRBV5-4, the J gene TRBJ2-1; no reliable D call. The CDR3 is made up of 15 amino acids. Deletions cut 0 bases from V and 2 bases from J, with 9 bases between. CDR1 SGHNT and CDR2 YYREEE come from the germline V gene (reference sequence). Here the CDR3 reads CASSLETTAYNEQFF. The DNA of the CDR3 is TGTGCCAGCAGCTTGGAAACCACAGCCTACAATGAGCAGTTCTTC.

On this clone: Other nucleotide sequences from this sample produce the same CDR3. The V and J genes are TRBV7-8 and TRBJ1-4, with 11 bases lining up with TRBD1. Germline V gene lookup returns CDR1 SGHVS and CDR2 FQNEAQ. Germline trimming cut 0 bases from V and 7 bases from J; bases unmatched to any gene: 1. The CDR3 runs to 15 residues. CDR3 amino acids: CASSLAGTGGEKLFF. In DNA form, the CDR3 reads TGTGCCAGCAGCTTAGCCGGGACAGGGGGTGAAAAACTGTTTTTT.

This chain uses TRBV10-2 with TRBJ2-3; the match to TRBD2 covers 7 bases. Germline V gene data show CDR1 as WSHSY and CDR2 as SAAADI. The CDR3 runs 15 residues. Trimming removed 5 bases from V and 1 base from J; junction bases left unmatched: 6. This chain's CDR3 is CASSPATSGTDTQYF. The CDR3 region has the DNA TGCGCCAGCAGTCCGGCTACTAGCGGCACAGATACGCAGTATTTT.

V and J are TRBV7-2 and TRBJ2-5; 7 bases agree with TRBD2. The length of the CDR3 is 16 residues. Germline V lookup: CDR1 SGHTA, CDR2 FQGNSA. V lost 5 bases and J lost 4; bases outside the gene matches: 13. CDR3 in amino acids: CASSTRGAGEVETQYF. The CDR3 DNA is TGTGCCAGCAGCACCCGAGGCGCGGGGGAGGTAGAGACCCAGTACTTC.

This clone was seen repeatedly, ten times or more. The CDR3 DNA reads as TGTGCCAGCAGTCTAGCGGGACGGACCGGGGAGCTGTTTTTT. As protein: CASSLAGRTGELFF. The chain combines TRBV25-1 with TRBJ2-2; 9 nucleotides line up with TRBD2. V shed 5 bases, J shed 5 bases, and the junction held 3 bases outside the gene matches. Germline V gene lookup returns CDR1 MGHDK and CDR2 SYGVNS. There are 14 residues in the CDR3.

As for this clone: Other nucleotide sequences from this sample produce the same CDR3. The chain links TRBV9 to TRBJ2-7; D possibly corresponds to TRBD2 (6 bases). Trimming pared 1 base from V and 6 bases from J, leaving 11 bases between. The CDR3 totals 13 residues. Germline V lookup: CDR1 SGDLS, CDR2 YYNGEE. CDR3 sequence reads: CASSVNSGGEQYF. CDR3 bases: TGTGCCAGCAGCGTAAATAGCGGTGGCGAGCAGTACTTC.

V usage is TRBV3-1 (or the pseudogene TRBV3-2) and J usage is TRBJ2-1, with TRBD2 identical over 7 bases. The CDR3 has 13 residues. Germline assignment: CDR1 LGHDT and CDR2 YNNKEL (reference sequence). The V gene end was trimmed by 1 base and the J gene end by 9 bases; junction bases not matched to a gene: 3. The CDR3 region has the DNA TGTGCCAGCAGCCAAGTTCCGGGAGGTGAGCAGTTCTTC. Translated, it gives CASSQVPGGEQFF.

The V gene is TRBV7-8, the J gene TRBJ2-2, with D unclear. The CDR3 contains 14 residues. The V end lost 2 bases, the J end lost 3 bases, and 7 bases lay between the germline ends. The V gene's germline CDR1 is SGHVS and CDR2 FQNEAQ. The CDR3: CASSLRLDTGELFF. CDR3 nucleotides: TGTGCCAGCAGCTTACGTCTCGACACCGGGGAGCTGTTTTTT.